A selection of T cell receptor beta chains follows, all from one sample in a study of CD8 T cells in ankylosing spondylitis. TCRdb re-derived calls from the 5' RACE reads in MiXCR, one entry per CDR3 protein. The data hold about 360,000 distinct CDR3 sequences, with roughly 14% observed a single time. The specimen was blood, either unsorted or a sorted T cell fraction (not recorded which). The source is a male donor with ankylosing spondylitis or in good health (not recorded which). Both conserved end residues are part of each CDR3. D genes are given only for firm matches. Size is stated for part of the rows, as once, few or many counts, or as a class when the clone is expanded.

V: TRBV3-1
size: few
J: TRBJ1-1
D: NA
CDR3: CASSQDDKVRTEAFF
DNA: TGTGCCAGCAGCCAAGATGATAAGGTCCGCACTGAAGCTTTCTTT

V: TRBV20-1
size: NA
J: TRBJ2-1
D: NA
CDR3: CSARGSSLSYNEQFF
DNA: TGCAGTGCTAGAGGCAGCTCTCTTTCCTACAATGAGCAGTTCTTC

V: TRBV5-1
size: many
J: TRBJ2-1
D: TRBD2
CDR3: CASSFLAGPSYNEQFF
DNA: TGCGCCAGCAGCTTTTTAGCGGGCCCCTCCTACAATGAGCAGTTCTTC

V: TRBV7-6
size: many
J: TRBJ1-2
D: NA
CDR3: CASSLGSGDYGYTF
DNA: TGTGCCAGCAGCTTAGGGTCAGGGGACTATGGCTACACCTTC

V: TRBV30
size: few
J: TRBJ2-3
D: NA
CDR3: CAWSVDRSTDTQYF
DNA: TGTGCCTGGAGTGTAGACAGGTCGACAGATACGCAGTATTTT

V: TRBV20-1
size: few
J: TRBJ2-7
D: TRBD2
CDR3: CSARGPSGAYEQYF
DNA: TGCAGTGCTAGAGGCCCTAGCGGGGCCTACGAGCAGTACTTC

V: TRBV6-5
size: NA
J: TRBJ2-2
D: NA
CDR3: CASIFGRTNTGELFF
DNA: TGTGCCAGCATTTTCGGGAGAACAAACACCGGGGAGCTGTTTTTT

V: TRBV15
size: NA
J: TRBJ2-7
D: NA
CDR3: CATSRDPVGRGEQYF
DNA: TGTGCCACCAGCAGAGATCCCGTTGGGCGCGGCGAGCAGTACTTC

V: TRBV12-3/TRBV12-4
size: NA
J: TRBJ1-1
D: NA
CDR3: CASRDRDQAFF
DNA: TGTGCCAGCAGGGACCGGGACCAAGCTTTCTTT

V: TRBV5-5
size: NA
J: TRBJ1-2
D: TRBD1
CDR3: CASTLPRDRGGYGYTF
DNA: TGTGCCAGCACCCTCCCAAGGGACAGGGGAGGATATGGCTACACCTTC

V: TRBV4-1
size: NA
J: TRBJ2-3
D: NA
CDR3: CTSSPGPRGTDTQYF
DNA: TGCACCAGCAGCCCGGGACCCCGGGGGACAGATACGCAGTATTTT

V: TRBV6-1
size: NA
J: TRBJ2-1
D: NA
CDR3: CASSDEGYNEQFF
DNA: TGTGCCAGCAGTGACGAGGGCTACAATGAGCAGTTCTTC

V: TRBV6-5
size: few
J: TRBJ2-7
D: NA
CDR3: CASSYGSGAYEQYF
DNA: TGTGCCAGCAGTTATGGGAGCGGAGCCTACGAGCAGTACTTC

V: TRBV20-1
size: NA
J: TRBJ1-5
D: TRBD1
CDR3: CSAPGQGGQPQHF
DNA: TGCAGTGCCCCGGGACAGGGGGGTCAGCCCCAGCATTTT

V: TRBV11-2
size: few
J: TRBJ2-1
D: TRBD2
CDR3: CASSLMGLAASYNEQFF
DNA: TGTGCCAGCAGCTTAATGGGACTAGCGGCCTCCTACAATGAGCAGTTCTTC

V: TRBV27
size: NA
J: TRBJ2-2
D: TRBD2
CDR3: CASSLGTSGRRIGELFF
DNA: TGTGCCAGCAGTCTAGGGACTAGCGGGAGGCGGATCGGGGAGCTGTTTTTT

V: TRBV5-1
size: few
J: TRBJ1-1
D: NA
CDR3: CASAIRYTGQLNTEAFF
DNA: TGCGCCAGCGCCATCAGGTATACGGGACAACTGAACACTGAAGCTTTCTTT

V: TRBV6-1
size: NA
J: TRBJ1-1
D: NA
CDR3: CASRGSGAGRAFF
DNA: TGTGCCAGCAGGGGAAGCGGGGCGGGTAGAGCTTTCTTT

V: TRBV4-2
size: NA
J: TRBJ2-7
D: NA
CDR3: CASSGTRVQYF
DNA: TGTGCCAGCAGCGGGACCCGCGTGCAGTACTTC

V: TRBV20-1
size: NA
J: TRBJ2-3
D: TRBD2
CDR3: CRAGLAGADTQYF
DNA: TGCAGGGCCGGACTAGCGGGAGCAGATACGCAGTATTTT

V: TRBV3-1
size: few
J: TRBJ2-1
D: TRBD1
CDR3: CASSHGTGGHNEQFF
DNA: TGTGCCAGCAGCCACGGGACAGGGGGCCACAATGAGCAGTTCTTC

V: TRBV5-1
size: many
J: TRBJ2-2
D: NA
CDR3: CASSLVGSNTGELFF
DNA: TGCGCCAGCAGCTTGGTAGGCAGCAACACCGGGGAGCTGTTTTTT

V: TRBV10-3
size: few
J: TRBJ1-2
D: NA
CDR3: CAISGGQYYGYTF
DNA: TGTGCCATCAGTGGGGGCCAGTACTATGGCTACACCTTC

V: TRBV12-3/TRBV12-4
size: NA
J: TRBJ1-2
D: NA
CDR3: CASTNRVYGYTF
DNA: TGTGCCAGCACTAACAGGGTTTATGGCTACACCTTC

V: TRBV20-1
size: many
J: TRBJ2-3
D: TRBD2
CDR3: CSALAGGSTDTQYF
DNA: TGCAGTGCTTTAGCGGGGGGGAGCACAGATACGCAGTATTTT

V: TRBV12-3/TRBV12-4
size: few
J: TRBJ2-1
D: TRBD2
CDR3: CASSLGTSRFF
DNA: TGTGCCAGCAGTTTAGGGACTAGCAGGTTCTTC

V: TRBV27
size: NA
J: TRBJ2-7
D: NA
CDR3: CASSLQGPGEQYF
DNA: TGTGCCAGCAGTTTACAGGGACCAGGCGAGCAGTACTTC

V: TRBV5-1
size: NA
J: TRBJ1-1
D: NA
CDR3: CASSFEKTAAEAFF
DNA: TGCGCCAGCAGCTTCGAAAAAACGGCCGCTGAAGCTTTCTTT

V: TRBV11-2
size: NA
J: TRBJ2-1
D: NA
CDR3: CASSLEAQAHNEQFF
DNA: TGTGCCAGCAGCTTAGAGGCCCAGGCTCACAATGAGCAGTTCTTC

V: TRBV3-1
size: NA
J: TRBJ2-2
D: NA
CDR3: CTSSFRISGTTNTGELFF
DNA: TGTACCAGCAGTTTCAGGATCTCCGGGACAACGAACACCGGGGAGCTGTTTTTT

V: TRBV6-5
size: few
J: TRBJ2-5
D: NA
CDR3: CASRYTATEETQYF
DNA: TGTGCCAGCAGGTATACCGCGACAGAAGAGACCCAGTACTTC

V: TRBV20-1
size: NA
J: TRBJ1-2
D: NA
CDR3: CSATGAANYGYTF
DNA: TGCAGTGCTACCGGGGCGGCTAACTATGGCTACACCTTC

V: TRBV29-1
size: NA
J: TRBJ1-1
D: TRBD1
CDR3: CSARGTGGTEAFF
DNA: TGCAGCGCTAGAGGGACAGGGGGAACTGAAGCTTTCTTT

V: TRBV5-1
size: NA
J: TRBJ1-1
D: NA
CDR3: CASSPGPGRNTEAFF
DNA: TGCGCCAGCAGCCCCGGACCCGGCAGAAACACTGAAGCTTTCTTT

V: TRBV12-3/TRBV12-4
size: NA
J: TRBJ2-2
D: TRBD2
CDR3: CASNSGGPGGELFF
DNA: TGTGCCAGCAACTCGGGAGGGCCGGGCGGGGAGCTGTTTTTT

V: TRBV2
size: NA
J: TRBJ1-2
D: NA
CDR3: CASRAPGSIYYGYTF
DNA: TGTGCCAGCAGGGCCCCGGGCAGTATCTACTATGGCTACACCTTC

V: TRBV10-3
size: NA
J: TRBJ2-1
D: NA
CDR3: CAISELHPPSPHEQFF
DNA: TGTGCCATCAGTGAGTTGCATCCCCCAAGCCCCCATGAGCAGTTCTTC

V: TRBV7-2
size: many
J: TRBJ2-7
D: NA
CDR3: CASSRRVRGSYEQYF
DNA: TGTGCCAGCAGCCGGAGGGTCAGGGGCTCCTACGAGCAGTACTTC

V: TRBV4-2
size: few
J: TRBJ2-2
D: NA
CDR3: CASSQTFPDQGNTGELFF
DNA: TGTGCCAGCAGCCAAACTTTTCCGGATCAAGGGAACACCGGGGAGCTGTTTTTT

V: TRBV12-3/TRBV12-4
size: few
J: TRBJ2-2
D: TRBD2
CDR3: CASSFYGVLSTSAANTGELFF
DNA: TGTGCCAGCAGTTTCTATGGAGTCCTTTCGACTAGCGCGGCGAACACCGGGGAGCTGTTTTTT

V: TRBV19
size: NA
J: TRBJ1-2
D: NA
CDR3: CASSYRTNYGYTF
DNA: TGTGCCAGTAGTTACAGAACTAACTATGGCTACACCTTC

V: TRBV5-5
size: NA
J: TRBJ2-5
D: TRBD1
CDR3: CASSLVRGLEGETQYF
DNA: TGTGCCAGCAGCTTGGTAAGGGGGCTCGAGGGAGAGACCCAGTACTTC

V: TRBV10-2
size: few
J: TRBJ1-6
D: NA
CDR3: CASSGGTGNSPLHF
DNA: TGCGCCAGCAGTGGTGGGACGGGAAATTCACCCCTCCACTTT

V: TRBV5-1
size: many
J: TRBJ1-6
D: TRBD1
CDR3: CASSFEQGANSPLHF
DNA: TGCGCCAGCAGCTTCGAACAGGGGGCGAATTCACCCCTCCACTTT

V: TRBV6-2/TRBV6-3
size: NA
J: TRBJ2-3
D: TRBD2
CDR3: CASSYGTSGRLNTQYF
DNA: TGTGCCAGCAGTTACGGGACTAGCGGGAGACTTAATACGCAGTATTTT

V: TRBV12-3/TRBV12-4
size: NA
J: TRBJ2-5
D: TRBD1
CDR3: CASNLEGASGETQYF
DNA: TGTGCCAGCAACCTCGAGGGGGCGAGTGGGGAGACCCAGTACTTC

V: TRBV5-1
size: few
J: TRBJ1-1
D: TRBD1
CDR3: CASSYGTALMNTEAFF
DNA: TGCGCCAGCAGCTACGGGACAGCCCTAATGAACACTGAAGCTTTCTTT

V: TRBV5-1
size: NA
J: TRBJ1-2
D: TRBD1
CDR3: CASSLAPGGYGYTF
DNA: TGCGCCAGCAGCTTGGCCCCAGGGGGCTATGGCTACACCTTC

V: TRBV19
size: NA
J: TRBJ2-7
D: NA
CDR3: CASSIDTASYSYEQYF
DNA: TGTGCCAGTAGTATAGATACAGCATCCTATTCCTACGAGCAGTACTTC